This TCR beta chain stems from a study of Tregs in tolerant kidney transplant recipients. Broader study findings: Findings come from small patient numbers and require larger validation.

The V gene's germline CDR1 is SGHVS and CDR2 FNYEAQ. The CDR3 loop spans 12 amino acids. V shed 5 bases and J shed 6 bases, with 7 bases lying between them. Assay used: immunoSEQ multiplex PCR; TCRdb lists only in-frame clones, some missing. The ten top clones account for about 8%, within a sample of about 33,000 clones. Of note for this clone: Its target is not known. The read ends 3 residues before the CDR3 terminus; that terminus is restored from the germline J gene.

Unstimulated Tregs (CD4+CD25+CD127-) and CD4+CD25- non-Tregs were sorted from PBMCs. The source of this sequence is a human donor who received a combined kidney and bone marrow transplant. The V call is TRBV7-6, the J call TRBJ2-2; no definite D call. The starting material was CD8+ T cells from blood, obtained before the transplant. The DNA read from the CDR3 is TGTGCCAGCAGCGAAAGGTCCGGGGAG. Encoded protein: CASSERSGE. The entire CDR3 sequence reads CASSERSGELFF.